These 29 T cell receptor beta chains came from one sample sequenced in a study of somatic mutations in cytotoxic T cells in rheumatoid arthritis. Some clones are missing from TCRdb's copy, which holds only in-frame ones; the method was immunoSEQ multiplex PCR. The profile shows about 18,000 clones, 70% to 85% of them singletons. The sample consisted of CD8+ T cells sorted from blood. Receptors originate from an adult with rheumatoid arthritis.

This chain connects TRBV27 to TRBJ1-1; TRBD1 matches at 9 bases. Germline CDR1 reads MNHEY; CDR2 reads SMNVEV (reference sequence). The CDR3 consists of 13 residues. J was trimmed by 5 bases and V by 5 bases; bases with no gene match: 3. CDR3 DNA: TGTGCCAGCAGTACAGGGGGCTGGACTGAAGCTTTCTTT. It specifies CASSTGGWTEAFF.

The chain links TRBV5-4 to TRBJ2-7, with 11 bases that match TRBD1. The CDR3 is 17 residues long. CDR1 is SGHNT and CDR2 is YYREEE in the germline V gene (reference sequence). Trimming took 1 base from V and 4 from J; bases not matched to a gene: 10. This chain's CDR3 is CASSLLRLGQGEYEQYF. The CDR3 coding sequence is TGTGCCAGCAGCTTGTTACGATTGGGACAGGGGGAATACGAGCAGTACTTC.

The chain couples TRBV2 to TRBJ2-3, with 11 bases that match TRBD2. The J segment lost 4 bases and the V segment lost 10 bases, leaving 10 bases of the junction unmatched. This CDR3 contains 15 residues. CDR1 and CDR2 (germline): SNHLY, FYNNEI. The CDR3 reads CAITLAGEGADTQYF. CDR3 in DNA: TGTGCCATAACACTAGCGGGAGAAGGAGCAGATACGCAGTATTTT.

The gene calls are TRBV27 and TRBJ2-5; a weak D match, TRBD2 (5 bases). V was shortened by 5 bases and J by 7 bases, with 23 bases between the two germline ends. Germline values: CDR1 MNHEY, CDR2 SMNVEV (reference sequence). CDR3 size: 16 residues. The CDR3 nucleotides are TGTGCCAGCAGTCCTCCTGGGCGGGTTGGCGCGGGGACCCAGTACTTC. This codes for CASSPPGRVGAGTQYF.

The chain carries TRBV7-9 and TRBJ1-2; 10 bases align to TRBD1. V shed 4 bases, J shed 4 bases, and the junction held 6 bases outside the gene matches. CDR3 size: 15 residues. Germline lookup yields CDR1 SEHNR and CDR2 FQNEAQ (reference sequence). The CDR3 protein is CASSSDRGLGYGYTF. The CDR3 region has the DNA TGTGCCAGCAGCTCAGACAGGGGGCTTGGCTATGGCTACACCTTC.

The chain uses TRBV7-9 and TRBJ2-1, with 13 positions matching TRBD2. V was pared by 5 bases and J by 8 bases, with 6 bases of the junction left unmatched. This CDR3 region has 15 residues. Germline V gene data show CDR1 as SEHNR and CDR2 as FQNEAQ (reference sequence). CDR3 amino acids: CASSQLAGGMDEQFF. Written as DNA, the CDR3 is TGTGCCAGCAGCCAACTAGCGGGGGGGATGGATGAGCAGTTCTTC.

This clone occurred once. The chain carries TRBV11-2 and TRBJ1-3, with D perhaps TRBD1 (5 bases). The CDR3 is 16 amino acids. In germline, CDR1 is SGHAT, CDR2 FQNNGV. V dropped 5 bases and J dropped 3 bases, with 17 bases sitting between them. The DNA of the CDR3 is TGTGCCAGCAGCACACGCCAGGGCTTGTTTGGAAACACCATATATTTT. This encodes CASSTRQGLFGNTIYF.

The chain links TRBV7-6 to TRBJ2-7; D might be TRBD1 (5 bases). The V gene's germline CDR1 is SGHVS and CDR2 FNYEAQ. This CDR3 has 13 amino acids. Trimming shortened V by 3 bases and J by 5 bases, and 11 bases separated the two germline ends. This CDR3 reads CASSLGRVNEQYF. The CDR3 nucleotides are TGTGCCAGCAGCTTGGGCAGGGTCAACGAGCAGTACTTC.

The chain is built from TRBV7-9 and TRBJ2-1; 10 nucleotides line up with TRBD2. V lost 5 bases and J lost 3; bases outside the gene matches: 4. Germline CDR1 is SEHNR and CDR2 is FQNEAQ (reference sequence). This CDR3 has 15 residues. The CDR3 loop reads CASSPRTSGYNEQFF. The CDR3 coding sequence is TGTGCCAGCAGCCCCAGGACTAGCGGCTACAATGAGCAGTTCTTC.

This sequence joins TRBV7-9 and TRBJ2-7; D may correspond to TRBD1 or TRBD2 (5 bases each). Germline V lookup: CDR1 SEHNR, CDR2 FQNEAQ (reference sequence). The CDR3 contains 14 residues. V lost 4 bases and J lost 7, with 17 bases in between. CDR3 nucleotide sequence: TGTGCCAGCAGCTCTTACCGGGACCTGGGAGAGCAGTACTTC. It yields the protein CASSSYRDLGEQYF. Filled out from reference TRBV7-9 and TRBJ2-7, the complete variable domain reads DTGVSQNPRHKITKRGQNVTFRCDPISEHNRLYWYRQTLGQGPEFLTYFQNEAQLEKSRLLSDRFSAERPKGSFSTLEIQRTEQGDSAMYLCASSSYRDLGEQYFGPGTRLTVT.

DNA for the CDR3: TGTGCCAGCAGGGGGACAGGGGGCGCGGAGACCCAGTACTTC. Protein product: CASRGTGGAETQYF. J is TRBJ2-5 and V is TRBV6-5; 12 nucleotides align to TRBD1. Germline lookup yields CDR1 MNHEY and CDR2 SVGAGI. J was trimmed by 5 bases and V by 6 bases; bases with no gene match: 4. This CDR3 spans 14 amino acids.

This clone was recorded once. The rearrangement joins TRBV7-6 to TRBJ2-1; tentative D call: TRBD1 (5 bases). The CDR3 spans 15 residues. Looked up from germline, CDR1 is SGHVS and CDR2 is FNYEAQ. Trimming took off 6 bases at V and 0 bases at J, with 12 bases between the two ends. In DNA form, the CDR3 reads TGTGCCAGCAGTTCGACAGCACTCTCCTACAATGAGCAGTTCTTC. Its protein product is CASSSTALSYNEQFF.

The table lists this clone with a count of one. This chain links TRBV11-2 with TRBJ2-1, with 14 bases lining up with TRBD2. After removal of 5 bases from V and 6 bases from J, the junction contained 3 bases not matched to a gene. CDR3 length: 15 amino acids. CDR1 and CDR2 (germline): SGHAT, FQNNGV. CDR3 nucleotide sequence: TGTGCCAGCAGCCCGGGACTAGCGGGAGCCAATGAGCAGTTCTTC. It encodes CASSPGLAGANEQFF.

This clone was counted once. The chain couples TRBV29-1 to TRBJ1-2; D call uncertain. Per germline, CDR1 SQVTM and CDR2 ANQGSEA. Trimming pared 3 bases from V and 3 bases from J, leaving 14 bases between. CDR3 length equals 14 residues. CDR3 in DNA: TGCAGCGTTGACCCGGCAGGTTTTGACTATGGCTACACCTTC. Its translation: CSVDPAGFDYGYTF.

V gene TRBV5-5 combines with J gene TRBJ2-7; the D call may be TRBD1 or TRBD2 (5 bases each). Germline V gene lookup returns CDR1 SGHKS and CDR2 YYEKEE (reference sequence). Deletions cut 1 base from V and 0 bases from J, with 20 bases between. The length of the CDR3 is 18 residues. In DNA, the CDR3 is TGTGCCAGCAGCTTGCGGGGCAGGATAACTCCTCGCTCCTACGAGCAGTACTTC. Amino acids: CASSLRGRITPRSYEQYF.

The V call is TRBV10-2, the J call TRBJ1-5; possible D gene TRBD1, 6 bases. Germline CDR1 reads WSHSY; CDR2 reads SAAADI. The CDR3 has 15 residues. Trimming removed 5 bases from V and 2 bases from J, with 13 bases in between. CDR3 residues: CASSWDIQGNQPQHF. As DNA, the CDR3 is TGCGCCAGCAGTTGGGACATCCAGGGCAATCAGCCCCAGCATTTT.

J is TRBJ2-2 and V is TRBV12-2; the table's D call, TRBD2, was not checked against the DNA. TRBV12-2 is designated a pseudogene. The CDR3 covers 18 residues. The CDR3 DNA follows: TGTGCAAGTCGCTCGTCGCGGGCTAGCGGGAGTAGCACCGGGGAGCTGTTTTTT. Amino acids: CASRSSRASGSSTGELFF.

This clone was picked up a small number of times. The chain carries TRBV27 and TRBJ1-2; D uncertain. CDR1 and CDR2 from the germline V gene are MNHEY and SMNVEV (reference sequence). With 2 bases removed from V and 8 bases from J, the gap between germline ends came to 12 bases. This CDR3 spans 13 amino acids. The CDR3 loop is CASSLGGVSGYTF. The CDR3 DNA follows: TGTGCCAGCAGTTTAGGTGGGGTTAGCGGCTACACCTTC.

This clone was seen only a few times. This sequence joins TRBV6-5 and TRBJ2-1; the D is unclear. This CDR3 has 11 residues. Germline lookup yields CDR1 MNHEY and CDR2 SVGAGI. The V end was cut by 8 bases, the J end by 8 bases, with 10 bases between. The CDR3 reads CASRSLHEQFF. The CDR3 bases are TGTGCCAGCCGATCACTCCATGAGCAGTTCTTC.

The chain carries TRBV11-3 and TRBJ2-7, with 9 nucleotides matching TRBD2. The CDR3 is 16 amino acids. The V segment lost 3 bases and the J segment 2 bases; nucleotides outside the gene matches: 8. The germline CDR1 and CDR2 sequences are SGHNT and YENEEA. For the CDR3, the DNA is TGTGCCAGCAGCTTGAGTGGCGGGAGGGGGACCTACGAGCAGTACTTC. This codes for CASSLSGGRGTYEQYF.

The rearrangement joins TRBV2 to TRBJ2-1, with 8 nucleotides matching TRBD1. Germline CDR1 SNHLY, CDR2 FYNNEI. The CDR3 runs to 13 residues. With 6 bases clipped from V and 3 bases from J, the junction kept 1 base outside the gene matches. This CDR3 reads CASSGQGYNEQFF. In nucleotides, the CDR3 is TGTGCCAGCAGCGGACAGGGCTACAATGAGCAGTTCTTC. Full variable domain (missing parts from reference TRBV2 and TRBJ2-1): EPEVTQTPSHQVTQMGQEVILRCVPISNHLYFYWYRQILGQKVEFLVSFYNNEISEKSEIFDDQFSVERPDGSNFTLKIRSTKLEDSAMYFCASSGQGYNEQFFGPGTRLTVL.

V is TRBV7-9 and J is TRBJ2-1; TRBD2 matches 8 bases. The germline V gene encodes CDR1 SEHNR and CDR2 FQNEAQ (reference sequence). Trimming cost V 5 bases and J 2 bases; bases outside gene matches: 11. CDR3 size: 17 residues. CDR3: CASSQTTSGHTYNEQFF. CDR3 bases: TGTGCCAGCAGCCAAACCACTAGCGGACATACCTACAATGAGCAGTTCTTC.

Only one count was recorded for this clone. The chain recombines TRBV27 with TRBJ1-5; perhaps TRBD1 as D (5 bases). Trimming removed 1 base at V and 4 bases at J, with 8 bases between. The germline gives CDR1 MNHEY, CDR2 SMNVEV (reference sequence). The CDR3 is 14 residues long. In DNA form, the CDR3 reads TGTGCCAGCAGTTTATGGGGGAGAAATCAGCCCCAGCATTTT. Its protein product is CASSLWGRNQPQHF.

This sequence joins TRBV5-1 and TRBJ1-1, with D tentatively TRBD1 (6 bases). Germline V CDR1 and CDR2: SGHRS, YFSETQ. The CDR3 spans 16 residues. V was trimmed by 4 bases and J by 3 bases, leaving 19 bases between them. This CDR3 is CASSPGWGLKDTEAFF. Written as DNA, the CDR3 is TGCGCCAGCAGCCCAGGATGGGGGCTCAAGGACACTGAAGCTTTCTTT.

Concerning this clone itself: At one end the junction does not follow the germline gene, possibly because of a read error. The CDR3 DNA reads as TGCGCCAGCAGCGAAGAAAGTTTCAATGAGCAGTTCTTC. It specifies CASSEESFNEQFF. This chain connects TRBV4-1 to TRBJ2-1; D unclear. CDR1 is MGHRA and CDR2 is YSYEKL in the germline V gene. The CDR3 is 13 amino acids.

The CDR3 DNA is TGTGCCAGCAGATCTAGCGGGAGTATCAACGAGCAGTACTTC. Translation: CASRSSGSINEQYF. The chain links TRBV27 to TRBJ2-7; TRBD2 matches 10 bases. This CDR3 is 14 amino acids long. Germline values: CDR1 MNHEY, CDR2 SMNVEV (reference sequence). The J segment lost 5 bases and the V segment lost 6 bases, leaving 7 bases of the junction unmatched.

The chain joins TRBV29-1 to TRBJ1-1; 12 bases agree with TRBD1. Per germline, CDR1 SQVTM and CDR2 ANQGSEA. Trimming removed 5 bases from V and 6 bases from J; junction bases left unmatched: 13. This CDR3 region has 16 residues. CDR3 in DNA: TGCAGCGTTTACCTCTCGGGACAGGGGGCTGGGCCTGAAGCTTTCTTT. Translated: CSVYLSGQGAGPEAFF.

The chain links TRBV28 to TRBJ2-7; D is unclear. The V and J ends lost 5 bases and 7 bases respectively, with 6 bases between them. This CDR3 has 10 amino acids. Germline-derived CDR1 and CDR2 are MDHEN and SYDVKM. The CDR3 DNA is TGTGCCAGCAGTCTCGGGGAGCAGTACTTC. It translates to CASSLGEQYF.

The chain couples TRBV7-9 to TRBJ1-5; a weak D match, TRBD1 (5 bases). CDR1 is SEHNR, CDR2 FQNEAQ, per germline (reference sequence). V lost 5 bases and J lost 5, with 19 bases in between. CDR3 length: 16 amino acids. The CDR3 loop is CASSQGAGGIYQPQHF. CDR3 bases: TGTGCCAGCAGCCAAGGGGCGGGAGGGATCTATCAGCCCCAGCATTTT.